These 17 T cell receptor beta chains were sequenced from one sample in a study of regulatory T cells in long-lasting Graves disease. In building TCR beta libraries, iRepertoire HTBI primers were used together with Arm-PCR of CDR3 regions. Via MiXCR, TCRdb re-called the multiplex PCR reads, giving one row per CDR3 protein. Found here are fewer than 550,000 distinct CDR3 sequences, 20% to 25% of them singletons; the top ten hold about 7%. Time point here: persistent/refractory GD, antithyroid drugs over 5 years with positive TRAb. The TCR library was made from RNA extracted from PBMCs. The sample consisted of peripheral blood mononuclear cells (PBMCs), taken when the disease was refractory, from a patient treated with antithyroid drugs. These receptors were taken from a female donor with Graves disease.

The gene calls are TRBV7-8 and TRBJ1-1; D remains ambiguous. The CDR3 sequence is 15 residues long. Germline V gene data show CDR1 as SGHVS and CDR2 as FQNEAQ. V lost 5 bases and J 0 bases, leaving 13 bases between the germline ends. CDR3 nucleotide sequence: TGTGCCAGCAGCAAGGACTCTGTGATGAACACTGAAGCTTTCTTT. Translated, it gives CASSKDSVMNTEAFF.

This clonotype was seen a few times. The CDR3 DNA is TGCAGTGCTAGGCCTACCCCCAATCAGCCCCAGCATTTT. The encoded protein is CSARPTPNQPQHF. The chain has TRBV20-1 and TRBJ1-5, with D unclear. Germline V gene sequence: CDR1 DFQATT, CDR2 SNEGSKA (reference sequence). V shed 3 bases and J shed 3 bases, with 9 bases lying between them. The CDR3 extends over 13 amino acids.

As regards this clonotype: A much bigger clone sits one base away, suggesting this may be a read error. The conserved closing phenylalanine or tryptophan is absent in this CDR3, likely reflecting a read error. The V gene is TRBV6-1, the J gene TRBJ1-1; tentatively, D is TRBD1 (6 bases). With 6 bases removed from V and 1 base from J, the gap between germline ends came to 12 bases. This CDR3 is 14 amino acids long. Germline V gene sequence: CDR1 MNHNS, CDR2 SASEGT. Here the CDR3 DNA reads TGTGCCAGCAGCTGGACAGCGGCGAACACTGAAGCTTTCCTT. Protein product: CASSWTAANTEAFL.

This clonotype has ten or more counts. This CDR3 is CASSLSFGGTEAFF. The CDR3 DNA follows: TGTGCCAGCAGTTTATCGTTCGGGGGCACTGAAGCTTTCTTT. The chain employs TRBV27 and TRBJ1-1; maybe TRBD1 (5 bases). The germline V gene has CDR1 MNHEY and CDR2 SMNVEV (reference sequence). The CDR3 has 14 amino acids. Trimming pared 0 bases from V and 4 bases from J, leaving 9 bases between.

This clonotype has a count of ten or more. The chain has TRBV20-1 and TRBJ1-1; no clear D. The CDR3 contains 12 residues. From germline, CDR1 is DFQATT and CDR2 SNEGSKA (reference sequence). V was cut by 6 bases and J by 4 bases, with 12 bases left in between. The CDR3, as DNA: TGCAGTGCCGGGGATTCGGGCACTGAAGCTTTCTTT. Protein product: CSAGDSGTEAFF.

V usage is TRBV25-1 and J usage is TRBJ1-2; TRBD1 might be the D (6 bases). The germline V gene encodes CDR1 MGHDK and CDR2 SYGVNS. Trimming shortened V by 7 bases and J by 3 bases, and 15 bases separated the two germline ends. CDR3 size: 14 residues. The CDR3 loop is CASIGDRSDYGYTF. CDR3 DNA sequence: TGTGCCAGCATAGGCGACAGGAGTGACTATGGCTACACCTTC.

This rearrangement joins TRBV19 to TRBJ1-5, with 8 nucleotides matching TRBD1. Germline V CDR1 and CDR2: LNHDA, SQIVND (reference sequence). V was pared by 8 bases and J by 4 bases, with 7 bases of the junction left unmatched. This CDR3 spans 14 amino acids. This CDR3 is CASLGTGPNQPQHF. The CDR3 nucleotides are TGTGCCAGTCTAGGGACAGGACCTAATCAGCCCCAGCATTTT.

The chain carries TRBV29-1 and TRBJ2-7; TRBD1 agrees at 11 bases. The CDR3 consists of 12 residues. The ends lost 7 bases at V and 5 bases at J; junction bases unmatched: 4. The V gene's germline CDR1 is SQVTM and CDR2 ANQGSEA. The CDR3 DNA follows: TGCAGCGCCGGGACAGGGGGACACGAGCAGTACTTC. Its protein product is CSAGTGGHEQYF.

The table lists this clonotype with many counts. The V and J genes are TRBV13 and TRBJ2-5; 13 nucleotides agree with TRBD2. Germline CDR1 and CDR2: PRHDT and FYEKMQ (reference sequence). V was clipped by 6 bases and J by 5 bases; unmatched bases: 9. The CDR3 is 16 amino acids. The CDR3 nucleotides are TGTGCCAGCAGTTCTATGACTAGCGGGAGGATCGAGACCCAGTACTTC. Encoded protein: CASSSMTSGRIETQYF.

CDR3 protein: CASRGPYNEQFF. The CDR3 region has the DNA TGTGCCAGCAGGGGCCCCTACAATGAGCAGTTCTTC. The V call is TRBV28, the J call TRBJ2-1, with D uncertain. The CDR3 is made up of 12 amino acids. CDR1 MDHEN and CDR2 SYDVKM come from the germline V gene. V was shortened by 6 bases and J by 2 bases, with 5 bases between the two germline ends.

J is TRBJ2-6 and V is TRBV19; D is possibly TRBD1 or TRBD2 (6 bases each). The CDR3 consists of 18 residues. Trimming shortened V by 0 bases and J by 0 bases, and 12 bases separated the two germline ends. Germline V lookup: CDR1 LNHDA, CDR2 SQIVND (reference sequence). As DNA, the CDR3 is TGTGCCAGTAGTATAGATGGGGGGCGACACTCTGGGGCCAACGTCCTGACTTTC. Protein sequence: CASSIDGGRHSGANVLTF.

This clonotype was detected many times. The rearrangement uses TRBV28 and TRBJ1-5; tentatively, D is TRBD1 (5 bases). Trimming left V 3 bases short and J 4 bases short, with 16 bases between. The V gene's germline CDR1 is MDHEN and CDR2 SYDVKM. The length of the CDR3 is 16 residues. Written as DNA, the CDR3 is TGTGCCAGCAGTTTCCGCAAGCGGGGGGGAAATCAGCCCCAGCATTTT. Protein product: CASSFRKRGGNQPQHF.

This clonotype appeared a few times. The V gene is TRBV6-1, the J gene TRBJ2-2; D is perhaps TRBD1 (6 bases). Germline V gene data show CDR1 as MNHNS and CDR2 as SASEGT. This CDR3 spans 14 amino acids. Trimming pared 7 bases from V and 6 bases from J, leaving 15 bases between. The CDR3 spells CASKGERDSGELFF. The CDR3 nucleotides read TGTGCCAGCAAGGGGGAACGGGATTCCGGGGAGCTGTTTTTT.

The genes are TRBV27 and TRBJ1-3, with D unclear. Germline lookup yields CDR1 MNHEY and CDR2 SMNVEV (reference sequence). Trimming removed 8 bases at V and 1 base at J, with 15 bases between. The CDR3 loop spans 15 amino acids. The CDR3: CASRPHLGSGNTIYF. CDR3 DNA: TGTGCCAGCCGTCCTCATCTCGGGTCTGGAAACACCATATATTTT.

This clonotype is a singleton in its sample. A far larger clone is one base from this, pointing to a likely read error. The chain couples TRBV11-3 to TRBJ2-5, with TRBD2 identical over 7 bases. CDR3 length: 15 amino acids. V dropped 8 bases and J dropped 1; count of bases not matched to a gene: 10. Germline V gene sequence: CDR1 SGHNT, CDR2 YENEEA. As DNA, the CDR3 is TGTGCCAGCGGTGTGCGGGGGATCCTCCAAGAGACCCAGTACTTC. Protein product: CASGVRGILQETQYF.

This clonotype was recorded at least ten times. J is TRBJ2-1 and V is TRBV5-1; 10 bases are shared with TRBD1. The CDR3 runs 15 residues. J was trimmed by 7 bases and V by 4 bases; bases with no gene match: 8. Germline V gene data show CDR1 as SGHRS and CDR2 as YFSETQ. CDR3 protein: CASSLDRGPGNEQFF. The CDR3 DNA follows: TGCGCCAGCAGCCTTGACAGGGGGCCCGGTAATGAGCAGTTCTTC.

The chain recombines TRBV20-1 with TRBJ2-2; D remains unclear. Trimming stripped 5 bases from V and 0 bases from J, with 10 bases between. The CDR3 runs 14 residues. CDR1 is DFQATT and CDR2 is SNEGSKA in the germline V gene (reference sequence). The CDR3 DNA sequence: TGCAGTGCTGGCCCAGGAGCGAACACCGGGGAGCTGTTTTTT. As protein: CSAGPGANTGELFF.